This TCR beta chain was sequenced during a study of blood T cells in healthy people across ages. A word on this clonotype: Its antigen is as yet unknown.

Study outcomes and limitations: The donors' CMV status was not determined, possibly confounding changes in expanded clonotypes.

Trimming took 5 bases from V and 5 from J, leaving 18 bases between them. Looked up from germline, CDR1 is SEHNR and CDR2 is FQNEAQ (reference sequence). The CDR3 is made up of 15 amino acids. Alongside a J-beta primer mix, a sample-barcoded 5' primer served in a second PCR lasting about 7 to 12 cycles. Via MiXCR, TCRdb re-called the 5' RACE reads, giving one row per CDR3 protein. The repertoire holds about 1,500,000 distinct CDR3 sequences, roughly 45% seen once, with 7.9% in the top ten. J is TRBJ2-5 and V is TRBV7-9; D uncertain. The TCR comes from a young woman in good health. The sequencing input was blood. CDR3 DNA sequence: TGTGCCAGCAGCCCCCCCATCTTGGGTTTGGAGACCCAGTACTTC. It specifies CASSPPILGLETQYF.